The 32 T cell receptor beta chains in this list originate from one sample, sequenced in a study of PD-L1 blockade in urothelial cancer. Profiling relied on immunoSEQ multiplex PCR, and the TCRdb table lists in-frame clones only, not all of them. In the table there are roughly 74,000 clones, roughly nine tenths of which are singletons. Sequences were derived from PBMCs, sampled around atezolizumab (anti-PD-L1) treatment. The receptors here all came from a woman aged 70-85 years with urothelial cancer.

This rearrangement joins TRBV27 to TRBJ2-2, with a weak D call TRBD1 (6 bases). V dropped 8 bases and J dropped 0 bases, with 7 bases sitting between them. CDR3 size: 13 residues. Germline CDR1 is MNHEY and CDR2 is SMNVEV (reference sequence). CDR3 DNA: TGTGCCAGCCGGGACACGAACACCGGGGAGCTGTTTTTT. Its translation: CASRDTNTGELFF.

This clone occurred a few times. V gene TRBV9 combines with J gene TRBJ1-2, with 8 nucleotides matching TRBD1. V was clipped by 4 bases and J by 5 bases; unmatched bases: 7. This CDR3 is 14 amino acids long. In germline, CDR1 is SGDLS, CDR2 YYNGEE. Here the CDR3 reads CASSTRTGTYGYTF. CDR3 DNA sequence: TGTGCCAGCAGCACGCGGACAGGGACTTATGGCTACACCTTC.

J is TRBJ2-1 and V is TRBV7-7, with 8 nucleotides matching TRBD2. The CDR3 has 15 residues. The trim removed 7 bases at V and 3 bases at J, leaving 8 bases unmatched. The germline V gene has CDR1 SSHAT and CDR2 FNYEAQ (reference sequence). CDR3 DNA sequence: TGTGCCAGCAACTTCCGGGAGGGGAGCTACAATGAGCAGTTCTTC. It yields the protein CASNFREGSYNEQFF.

The V and J genes are TRBV6-5 and TRBJ2-5, with TRBD1 identical over 7 bases. With V trimmed by 0 bases and J by 1 base, 2 bases remained unmatched. Per the germline V gene, CDR1 is MNHEY and CDR2 is SVGAGI. The CDR3 is made up of 15 amino acids. Written as DNA, the CDR3 is TGTGCCAGCAGTTACTCCACAGGGGCCCAAGAGACCCAGTACTTC. It encodes CASSYSTGAQETQYF.

Here the CDR3 DNA reads TGTGCCAGCAGTTCAGTCAGGGCGGGAGGGCCAGATACGCAGTATTTT. It specifies CASSSVRAGGPDTQYF. The V call is TRBV27, the J call TRBJ2-3, with 9 bases that match TRBD2. The germline V gene has CDR1 MNHEY and CDR2 SMNVEV (reference sequence). Losses at the gene ends were 4 bases for V and 4 bases for J; bases not matched to a gene: 9. The CDR3 covers 16 residues.

The chain employs TRBV5-4 and TRBJ2-2; perhaps TRBD2 as D (5 bases). The germline V and J ends were trimmed by 6 bases and 4 bases, with 7 bases remaining between them. Germline CDR1 reads SGHNT; CDR2 reads YYREEE (reference sequence). This CDR3 has 12 residues. The CDR3 sequence: CASTAGTGELFF. The CDR3, as DNA: TGTGCCAGCACCGCGGGCACCGGGGAGCTGTTTTTT.

The J gene is TRBJ2-2, the V gene TRBV9, with no clear D. The V gene lost 3 bases and the J gene lost 2 bases, with 8 bases spanning the gap. The CDR3 spans 14 residues. Germline V gives CDR1 SGDLS, CDR2 YYNGEE. The CDR3 bases are TGTGCCAGCAGCGGGCTAGGAAACACCGGGGAGCTGTTTTTT. The encoded protein is CASSGLGNTGELFF.

The rearrangement links TRBV7-2 to TRBJ1-1; TRBD1 matches 8 bases. The V segment lost 4 bases and the J segment 6 bases; nucleotides outside the gene matches: 10. This CDR3 is 15 amino acids long. Germline values: CDR1 SGHTA, CDR2 FQGNSA. The CDR3 DNA sequence: TGTGCCAGCAGCTCGAGAGGACAGGGTTTGTCTGAAGCTTTCTTT. It is translated as CASSSRGQGLSEAFF.

The V call is TRBV28, the J call TRBJ1-4, with D possibly TRBD1 on 5 matching bases. Between the trimmed V and J ends, which lost 7 bases and 5 bases, there was a span of 14 bases. Germline V CDR1 and CDR2: MDHEN, SYDVKM. The CDR3 is made up of 14 amino acids. The CDR3 region is CASTQGVRNEKLFF. CDR3 DNA sequence: TGTGCCAGCACCCAAGGGGTTCGGAATGAAAAACTGTTTTTT.

V and J are TRBV15 and TRBJ2-1, with a possible D match to TRBD2 (5 bases). The CDR3 length is 11 residues. Germline V CDR1 and CDR2: LNHNV, YYDKDF (reference sequence). V gave up 8 bases and J gave up 6 bases, with 8 bases separating them. CDR3: CATRGANEQFF. In DNA, the CDR3 is TGTGCCACCCGGGGAGCCAATGAGCAGTTCTTC.

The rearrangement links TRBV15 to TRBJ2-1, with 8 positions matching TRBD2. CDR1 and CDR2 (germline): LNHNV, YYDKDF (reference sequence). Unmatched junction bases numbered 14, after V lost 8 bases and J lost 2 bases. CDR3 length: 17 amino acids. The CDR3 DNA reads TGTGCCACCGGAGGGTTTGGCGGGGGGCTCCCCTACAATGAGCAGTTCTTC. Translating it yields CATGGFGGGLPYNEQFF.

Concerning this clone itself: The missing conserved phenylalanine or tryptophan at the end of this CDR3 makes a read error likely. Because the CDR3's place on the DNA is in doubt, the DNA is left out and the CDR3 is given as listed by TCRdb. The chain links TRBV5-6 to TRBJ2-3; no check of the table's D call, TRBD1, against the DNA was made. The CDR3 contains 13 residues when both ends are counted. Germline V CDR1 and CDR2: SGHDT, YYEEEE. This CDR3 reads CASSQLQGWPGVV.

V is TRBV2 and J is TRBJ2-5, with 9 nucleotides matching TRBD2. Germline CDR1 and CDR2: SNHLY and FYNNEI. V shed 6 bases, J shed 5 bases, and the junction held 7 bases outside the gene matches. CDR3 size: 14 residues. The DNA of the CDR3 is TGTGCCAGCAGAGCGGGGGGTCCAACGGAGACCCAGTACTTC. As protein: CASRAGGPTETQYF.

In the case of this clone: This CDR3 is also generated by other DNA sequences in the sample. CDR3: CASSLGGPYNEQFF. CDR3 nucleotide sequence: TGCGCCAGCAGCTTGGGTGGCCCCTACAATGAGCAGTTCTTC. The rearrangement links TRBV5-1 to TRBJ2-1; no definite D call. CDR3 size: 14 residues. Germline V gene data show CDR1 as SGHRS and CDR2 as YFSETQ. V lost 0 bases, J lost 2 bases, and 6 bases lay in between.

This clone was observed a handful of times. The chain employs TRBV10-1 and TRBJ1-1; D unclear. The CDR3 contains 14 residues. Trimming left V 0 bases short and J 5 bases short, with 10 bases between. The germline gives CDR1 WNHNN, CDR2 SYGVQD (reference sequence). The CDR3 nucleotides are TGCGCCAGCAGTGAGTCCCCCAGGAGGACTGAAGCTTTCTTT. Its translation is CASSESPRRTEAFF.

The rearrangement joins TRBV21-1 to TRBJ2-1; TRBD2, the table's D call, lacks a check against the DNA. TRBV21-1 is deemed a pseudogene. The CDR3 consists of 19 residues. The CDR3 spells CASSLPGLAGGPNWNEQFF. Written as DNA, the CDR3 is TGTGCCAGCAGCTTACCGGGACTAGCGGGAGGGCCTAATTGGAATGAGCAGTTCTTC.

The rearrangement joins TRBV9 to TRBJ1-1, with a tentative D call TRBD1 (6 bases). This CDR3 has 15 amino acids. The germline V and J ends were trimmed by 0 bases and 1 base, with 10 bases remaining between them. Germline V gene lookup returns CDR1 SGDLS and CDR2 YYNGEE. CDR3 in amino acids: CASSVAGGTNTEAFF. CDR3 nucleotides: TGTGCCAGCAGCGTAGCGGGGGGCACGAACACTGAAGCTTTCTTT.

The chain combines TRBV16 with TRBJ2-2, with D possibly matching TRBD1 (6 bases). In germline, CDR1 is KGHSY, CDR2 FQNENV. This CDR3 comprises 17 residues. Trimming took off 0 bases at V and 2 bases at J, with 13 bases between the two ends. CDR3: CASSQSRQQGNTGELFF. The CDR3 DNA sequence: TGTGCCAGCAGCCAATCGAGGCAACAGGGTAACACCGGGGAGCTGTTTTTT.

This clone was counted a few times. The V gene is TRBV4-3, the J gene TRBJ1-6; 7 positions agree with TRBD1. Germline loops: CDR1 LGHNA, CDR2 YSLEER. Trimming at V came to 5 bases and at J to 4 bases, leaving 5 bases not matched to a gene. This CDR3 is 15 amino acids long. This CDR3 reads CASSNDRAYNSPLHF. CDR3 DNA sequence: TGCGCCAGCAGCAACGACAGGGCGTATAATTCACCCCTCCACTTT.

This chain uses TRBV6-1 with TRBJ2-7; no clear D. CDR3 length: 15 amino acids. Trimming left V 0 bases short and J 1 base short, with 10 bases between. Looked up from germline, CDR1 is MNHNS and CDR2 is SASEGT. CDR3: CASSEAGWRSYEQYF. CDR3 nucleotide sequence: TGTGCCAGCAGTGAAGCGGGCTGGCGTTCCTACGAGCAGTACTTC.

CDR3 region: CASSSGQNTGELFF. CDR3 nucleotide sequence: TGTGCCAGCAGTTCCGGTCAGAACACCGGGGAGCTGTTTTTT. The V and J genes are TRBV28 and TRBJ2-2; D remains ambiguous. The V end lost 4 bases, the J end lost 1 base, and 7 bases lay between the germline ends. Germline V gives CDR1 MDHEN, CDR2 SYDVKM. The CDR3 has 14 amino acids.

The V call is TRBV2, the J call TRBJ1-1; 7 bases match TRBD1. The CDR3 is 14 residues long. V lost 8 bases, J lost 3 bases, and 9 bases stayed unmatched. Germline lookup yields CDR1 SNHLY and CDR2 FYNNEI. The CDR3 DNA reads TGTGCCAGCCAAAAGGGGGCTACGGACACTGAAGCTTTCTTT. It encodes CASQKGATDTEAFF.

The chain has TRBV5-1 and TRBJ1-4, with D uncertain. The CDR3 sequence is 14 residues long. V gave up 5 bases and J gave up 4 bases, with 12 bases separating them. Germline CDR1 is SGHRS and CDR2 is YFSETQ. Here the CDR3 DNA reads TGCGCCAGCAGGATGGAGGCGTTTAATGAAAAACTGTTTTTT. Protein product: CASRMEAFNEKLFF.

This clone was seen just once. The chain links TRBV6-5 to TRBJ2-1; D possibly corresponds to TRBD2 (5 bases). Germline CDR1 is MNHEY and CDR2 is SVGAGI. This CDR3 comprises 14 residues. V was clipped by 2 bases and J by 6 bases, with 11 bases between them. The DNA for the CDR3 is TGTGCCAGCAGTTACCGGGCTAGCCCCAATGAGCAGTTCTTC. Amino acid sequence: CASSYRASPNEQFF.

CDR3 sequence (DNA): TGTGCCAGCAGCTTCCCGGGTATAACCTACAATGAGCAGTTCTTC. Translating gives CASSFPGITYNEQFF. V is TRBV11-2 and J is TRBJ2-1; unclear D gene. Germline-derived CDR1 and CDR2 are SGHAT and FQNNGV. The CDR3 has 15 amino acids. V was shortened by 3 bases and J by 2 bases, with 11 bases between the two germline ends.

This clone was counted many times. The chain couples TRBV7-3 to TRBJ2-2; TRBD2 might be the D (5 bases). The CDR3 loop spans 15 amino acids. Germline CDR1 reads SGHTA; CDR2 reads FQGTGA. V dropped 5 bases and J dropped 2 bases, with 12 bases sitting between them. CDR3 sequence: CASSKTSGNTGELFF. As DNA, the CDR3 is TGTGCCAGCAGCAAGACAAGCGGAAACACCGGGGAGCTGTTTTTT.

The rearrangement joins TRBV29-1 to TRBJ2-5, with D perhaps matching TRBD2 (7 bases). The V gene's germline CDR1 is SQVTM and CDR2 ANQGSEA. Trimming left V 4 bases short and J 5 bases short, with 20 bases between. The CDR3 has 15 amino acids. The CDR3 DNA sequence: TGCAGCGTTGTCCGGGGGGCAGCGGGCGGCGAGACCCAGTACTTC. It is translated as CSVVRGAAGGETQYF.

This rearrangement joins TRBV18 to TRBJ2-7; weak D call: TRBD1 (5 bases). Germline lookup yields CDR1 KGHSH and CDR2 LQKENI. Between the trimmed V and J ends, which lost 0 bases and 2 bases, there was a span of 8 bases. The CDR3 consists of 14 residues. The CDR3 bases are TGTGCCAGCTCACCACCGCAGGGAACCTACGAGCAGTACTTC. This translates into CASSPPQGTYEQYF.

V is TRBV4-3 and J is TRBJ1-4, with 8 bases aligning to TRBD1. CDR1 is LGHNA, CDR2 YSLEER, per germline. The CDR3 runs to 17 residues. V dropped 1 base and J dropped 10; count of bases not matched to a gene: 14. The DNA of the CDR3 is TGCGCCAGCAGCCAAGGGCACGAAGGGACAGGTCCGGGAAAACTGTTTTTT. Its translation is CASSQGHEGTGPGKLFF.

The rearrangement uses TRBV30 and TRBJ2-4, with 8 bases that match TRBD1. Germline V lookup: CDR1 GTSNPN, CDR2 SVGIG (reference sequence). After removal of 7 bases from V and 0 bases from J, the junction contained 20 bases not matched to a gene. The CDR3 sequence is 19 residues long. CDR3 coding DNA: TGTGCCTCTGCCTTCGGGACAGGTCTATTTGGGATAGCCAAAAACATTCAGTACTTC. It translates to CASAFGTGLFGIAKNIQYF.

This clone was seen a few times. The V gene is TRBV6-1, the J gene TRBJ2-7, with D hard to call. Trimming shortened V by 3 bases and J by 4 bases, and 7 bases separated the two germline ends. The CDR3 length is 12 residues. Germline values: CDR1 MNHNS, CDR2 SASEGT. The CDR3 DNA reads TGTGCCAGCAGTGATCTCGGGTACGAGCAGTACTTC. Protein product: CASSDLGYEQYF.

Only one count was recorded for this clone. V and J are TRBV28 and TRBJ1-2, with D unclear. Per the germline V gene, CDR1 is MDHEN and CDR2 is SYDVKM. V dropped 6 bases and J dropped 6 bases, with 20 bases sitting between them. This CDR3 is 15 amino acids long. The CDR3 loop is CASSLKTGFTDGYTF. The CDR3 DNA is TGTGCCAGCAGCTTAAAAACCGGGTTCACGGATGGCTACACCTTC.